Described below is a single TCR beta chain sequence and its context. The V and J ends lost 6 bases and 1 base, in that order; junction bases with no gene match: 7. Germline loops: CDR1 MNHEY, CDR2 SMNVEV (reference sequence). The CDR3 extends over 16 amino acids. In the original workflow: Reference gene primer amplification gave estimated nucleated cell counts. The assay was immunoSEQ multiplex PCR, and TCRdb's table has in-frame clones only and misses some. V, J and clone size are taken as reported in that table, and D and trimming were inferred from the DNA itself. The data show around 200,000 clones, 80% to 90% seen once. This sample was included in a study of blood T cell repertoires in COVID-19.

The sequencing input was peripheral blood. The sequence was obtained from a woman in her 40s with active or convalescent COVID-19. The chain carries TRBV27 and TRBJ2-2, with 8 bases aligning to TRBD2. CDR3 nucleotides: TGTGCCAGCAGGGCCACCGCGGGGGGGAACACCGGGGAGCTGTTTTTT. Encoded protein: CASRATAGGNTGELFF.